This T cell receptor beta chain was recorded in a study of cytomegalovirus exposure and HLA in healthy donors. General study points: Sequencing likely generated an artifact that appeared as a cluster of highly shared sequence variants. The study put 150 or so TCR beta chains on its list as cytomegalovirus-associated. When analyzed later, a missense DCLRE1C variant was found to be linked to TCR beta V- and J-gene trimming.

This clone has a single count. Its specificity is unknown. This CDR3 comprises 15 residues. Germline V gene lookup returns CDR1 SGHTA and CDR2 FQGNSA. Trimming removed 5 bases from V and 7 bases from J; junction bases left unmatched: 13. Amplification used 60 Vbeta primers and 13 Jbeta primers. The protocol was immunoSEQ multiplex PCR, while the TCRdb copy is restricted to in-frame clones and leaves out a portion. The table includes approximately 110,000 clones, roughly 70% detected once. Source material: PBMCs. The TCR sequence derives from a woman between 40 and 50 years old in good health and CMV-seronegative. This rearrangement joins TRBV7-2 to TRBJ1-2; 7 nucleotides align to TRBD1. In DNA form, the CDR3 reads TGTGCCAGCAGCCGGGACAGTTCATCCCAAACTGGCTACACCTTC. Translating gives CASSRDSSSQTGYTF.